Shown below are 26 T cell receptor beta chains from a single sample sequenced in a study of siplizumab effects on memory and regulatory T cells. Clones were sequenced by immunoSEQ multiplex PCR, and TCRdb holds only the in-frame ones, with some missing. The sample yields more than 70,000 clones, 85% to 95% seen once. The sequenced sample consisted of CD8+ T cells sorted from blood. These receptors were collected from a human donor in good health.

The rearrangement joins TRBV27 to TRBJ2-3; 14 bases are shared with TRBD2. The CDR3 sequence is 15 residues long. Germline CDR1 is MNHEY and CDR2 is SMNVEV (reference sequence). Trimming took 8 bases from V and 4 from J; bases not matched to a gene: 5. The CDR3 sequence: CASAPGLAGADTQYF. DNA for the CDR3: TGTGCCAGCGCTCCGGGACTAGCGGGGGCAGATACGCAGTATTTT.

The chain links TRBV11-2 to TRBJ2-1; D is possibly TRBD1 (5 bases). Trimming left V 1 base short and J 5 bases short, with 15 bases between. The length of the CDR3 is 16 residues. CDR1 is SGHAT, CDR2 FQNNGV, per germline. CDR3 amino acids: CASSLVWGGSDNEQFF. The DNA for the CDR3 is TGTGCCAGCAGCTTAGTTTGGGGCGGCAGCGACAATGAGCAGTTCTTC.

The chain is built from TRBV9 and TRBJ2-7, with D perhaps TRBD2 (5 bases). Germline V gene lookup returns CDR1 SGDLS and CDR2 YYNGEE. The CDR3 totals 13 residues. V lost 0 bases and J 6 bases, leaving 10 bases between the germline ends. This CDR3 reads CASSVAGGSEQYF. Here the CDR3 DNA reads TGTGCCAGCAGCGTAGCTGGAGGCTCCGAGCAGTACTTC.

The chain links TRBV7-9 to TRBJ2-1, with a weak D call TRBD1 (6 bases). Trimming stripped 2 bases from V and 7 bases from J, with 12 bases between. This CDR3 region has 14 residues. Germline V gene lookup returns CDR1 SEHNR and CDR2 FQNEAQ (reference sequence). CDR3 nucleotide sequence: TGTGCCAGCAGCTTACAACAGGGTAAGAATGAGCAGTTCTTC. Its protein is CASSLQQGKNEQFF.

The V call is TRBV29-1, the J call TRBJ2-1, with D perhaps matching TRBD2 (5 bases). The CDR3 is 12 residues long. Trimming left V 6 bases short and J 6 bases short, with 12 bases between. The V gene's germline CDR1 is SQVTM and CDR2 ANQGSEA. The CDR3 protein is CSVELGSNEQFF. The CDR3 bases are TGCAGCGTCGAGCTGGGGAGCAATGAGCAGTTCTTC.

V is TRBV7-3 and J is TRBJ2-1; possibly TRBD1 or TRBD2 for D (5 bases each). CDR3 length: 15 residues. CDR1 and CDR2 (germline): SGHTA, FQGTGA. Between the trimmed V and J ends, which lost 5 bases and 6 bases, there was a span of 17 bases. CDR3 nucleotides: TGTGCCAGCAGCGAGATCGGGACGAGGCGCAATGAGCAGTTCTTC. Its translation is CASSEIGTRRNEQFF.

This clone appeared a single time. The chain employs TRBV9 and TRBJ2-3; 13 nucleotides line up with TRBD2. The V gene end was trimmed by 4 bases and the J gene end by 6 bases; junction bases not matched to a gene: 11. This CDR3 spans 17 amino acids. Looked up from germline, CDR1 is SGDLS and CDR2 is YYNGEE. Written as DNA, the CDR3 is TGTGCCAGCAGCTCCCCGGTACTAGCGGGAGGGCCGGATACGCAGTATTTT. Protein product: CASSSPVLAGGPDTQYF.

The V gene is TRBV6-6, the J gene TRBJ2-7; D call uncertain. Germline CDR1 is MNHNY and CDR2 is SVGAGI (reference sequence). The V gene lost 6 bases and the J gene lost 7 bases, with 10 bases spanning the gap. This CDR3 contains 11 residues. CDR3 bases: TGTGCCAGCAGGGGCGAGTTGGAGCAGTACTTC. This encodes CASRGELEQYF.

The CDR3 DNA follows: TGTGCCAGCAGCCTGACAGATACGCAGTATTTT. Its translation is CASSLTDTQYF. This chain links TRBV11-2 with TRBJ2-3; no firm D call. With 5 bases removed from V and 3 bases from J, the gap between germline ends came to 3 bases. CDR3 length: 11 amino acids. Germline V gene sequence: CDR1 SGHAT, CDR2 FQNNGV. Supplemented by reference TRBV11-2 and TRBJ2-3, the full variable domain reads EAGVAQSPRYKIIEKRQSVAFWCNPISGHATLYWYQQILGQGPKLLIQFQNNGVVDDSQLPKDRFSAERLKGVDSTLKIQPAKLEDSAVYLCASSLTDTQYFGPGTRLTVL.

The chain combines TRBV10-2 with TRBJ2-7; TRBD1 matches at 7 bases. The J segment lost 5 bases and the V segment lost 2 bases, leaving 6 bases of the junction unmatched. The CDR3 runs to 14 residues. Germline values: CDR1 WSHSY, CDR2 SAAADI. The CDR3 DNA reads TGCGCCAGCAGTGAGAACAGGGGTCGCGACGAGCAGTACTTC. Translating it yields CASSENRGRDEQYF.

This chain connects TRBV5-8 to TRBJ2-2; TRBD1 might be the D (5 bases). With 0 bases removed from V and 3 bases from J, the gap between germline ends came to 24 bases. CDR1 and CDR2 (germline): SGHTS, YDEGEE. The length of the CDR3 is 20 residues. CDR3 sequence: CASSLDPPAAREGDTGELFF. For the CDR3, the DNA is TGTGCCAGCAGCTTGGACCCTCCCGCAGCTAGGGAAGGGGACACCGGGGAGCTGTTTTTT.

The chain recombines TRBV13 with TRBJ2-7; D gene ambiguous. Germline CDR1 reads PRHDT; CDR2 reads FYEKMQ (reference sequence). V was cut by 3 bases and J by 2 bases, with 14 bases left in between. CDR3 length: 15 residues. The CDR3 sequence is CASSFLGLVPYEQYF. CDR3 coding DNA: TGTGCCAGCAGCTTTCTTGGTTTAGTACCCTACGAGCAGTACTTC.

This chain uses TRBV19 with TRBJ2-1, with D perhaps TRBD2 (6 bases). V dropped 2 bases and J dropped 0 bases, with 8 bases sitting between them. CDR3 length equals 15 residues. CDR1 and CDR2 (germline): LNHDA, SQIVND (reference sequence). The CDR3 bases are TGTGCCAGTAGTATACGGGGGAGCTCCTACAATGAGCAGTTCTTC. It codes for CASSIRGSSYNEQFF. Combining the CDR3 with reference TRBV19 and TRBJ2-1 gives the whole variable domain DGGITQSPKYLFRKEGQNVTLSCEQNLNHDAMYWYRQDPGQGLRLIYYSQIVNDFQKGDIAEGYSVSREKKESFPLTVTSAQKNPTAFYLCASSIRGSSYNEQFFGPGTRLTVL.

The chain uses TRBV7-6 and TRBJ1-5; D remains ambiguous. Per the germline V gene, CDR1 is SGHVS and CDR2 is FNYEAQ. V was shortened by 1 base and J by 0 bases, with 10 bases between the two germline ends. The CDR3 totals 16 residues. The CDR3 here is CASSLGSPFSNQPQHF. In DNA form, the CDR3 reads TGTGCCAGCAGCTTAGGGAGTCCGTTTAGCAATCAGCCCCAGCATTTT.

V gene TRBV30 combines with J gene TRBJ2-7; D tentatively fits TRBD1 or TRBD2 (5 bases each). The CDR3 is 13 amino acids. Germline CDR1 GTSNPN, CDR2 SVGIG (reference sequence). Trimming cost V 3 bases and J 2 bases, with 11 bases left between them. CDR3 nucleotides: TGTGCCTGGAGAAGGGACCGACCCTACGAGCAGTACTTC. Translating gives CAWRRDRPYEQYF.

The gene calls are TRBV10-2 and TRBJ2-7; 13 nucleotides agree with TRBD2. Germline CDR1 and CDR2: WSHSY and SAAADI. The CDR3 runs 20 residues. The junction had 18 bases not matched to a gene; V was cut back by 6 bases and J by 1 base. The CDR3 nucleotides read TGCGCCAGCAGCGGGACCGAAGGGGGACTAGCGGGAACCTTATCCTACGAGCAGTACTTC. This translates into CASSGTEGGLAGTLSYEQYF.

The chain links TRBV2 to TRBJ2-5; 7 positions match TRBD1. Germline CDR1 and CDR2: SNHLY and FYNNEI. This CDR3 has 18 residues. V dropped 6 bases and J dropped 1; count of bases not matched to a gene: 17. The CDR3 spells CASRRGTVHTPLQETQYF. The CDR3 DNA reads TGTGCCAGCAGGCGAGGGACAGTCCATACCCCTCTCCAAGAGACCCAGTACTTC. The variable domain in full, with the rest retrieved from reference TRBV2 and TRBJ2-5, is EPEVTQTPSHQVTQMGQEVILRCVPISNHLYFYWYRQILGQKVEFLVSFYNNEISEKSEIFDDQFSVERPDGSNFTLKIRSTKLEDSAMYFCASRRGTVHTPLQETQYFGPGTRLLVL.

The chain employs TRBV2 and TRBJ1-5; perhaps TRBD1 as D (5 bases). V was clipped by 1 base and J by 0 bases, with 7 bases between them. The CDR3 is 15 amino acids. Germline-derived CDR1 and CDR2 are SNHLY and FYNNEI. The CDR3 region is CASSEGRGSNQPQHF. As DNA, the CDR3 is TGTGCCAGCAGTGAAGGTAGGGGTAGCAATCAGCCCCAGCATTTT.

This clone has just one count. A junction boundary mismatches the germline segment, possibly from a read error. The rearrangement joins TRBV6-1 to TRBJ2-2; 10 bases line up with TRBD2. The CDR3 consists of 17 residues. Germline-derived CDR1 and CDR2 are MNHNS and SASEGT. The CDR3 DNA reads TGTGCCATCAGTGAGTCGAAGGCTAGCGGGAGTCCCGGGGAGCTGTTTTTT. As protein: CAISESKASGSPGELFF.

V gene TRBV23-1 combines with J gene TRBJ2-1; tentatively, D is TRBD1 (6 bases). TRBV23-1 is labeled an ORF, and its function is uncertain. The V end lost 4 bases, the J end lost 4 bases, and 20 bases lay between the germline ends. The CDR3 consists of 17 residues. CDR3 in DNA: TGCGCCAGCAGTCTTGGTGCCCCCCACAGGGAGTACAATGAGCAGTTCTTC. Protein: CASSLGAPHREYNEQFF.

This sequence joins TRBV5-1 and TRBJ2-3; D gene unclear. This CDR3 region has 16 residues. Germline lookup yields CDR1 SGHRS and CDR2 YFSETQ. V gave up 0 bases and J gave up 0 bases, with 11 bases separating them. The CDR3 loop reads CASSLGPTASTDTQYF. For the CDR3, the DNA is TGCGCCAGCAGCTTGGGACCGACTGCTAGCACAGATACGCAGTATTTT.

This clone appeared a single time. This rearrangement joins TRBV19 to TRBJ2-2; D gene ambiguous. Trimming left V 4 bases short and J 8 bases short, with 14 bases between. Germline V gene sequence: CDR1 LNHDA, CDR2 SQIVND (reference sequence). CDR3 size: 14 residues. This CDR3 reads CASSTQDGGGELFF. The CDR3 region has the DNA TGTGCCAGTAGTACCCAGGATGGCGGAGGGGAGCTGTTTTTT.

The V and J genes are TRBV5-1 and TRBJ1-2; 7 bases agree with TRBD1. This CDR3 region has 13 residues. Germline assignment: CDR1 SGHRS and CDR2 YFSETQ. With 6 bases clipped from V and 7 bases from J, the junction kept 9 bases outside the gene matches. The CDR3 loop is CASTTGDSAGYTF. CDR3 DNA: TGCGCCAGCACCACAGGGGACTCAGCTGGCTACACCTTC.

This clone came up once. This chain connects TRBV27 to TRBJ2-5; D is uncertain. The tail of the sequence fits TRBJ2-7 better, so the J call may be wrong. The CDR3 length is 14 residues. CDR1 and CDR2 (germline): MNHEY, SMNVEV (reference sequence). The CDR3 region has the DNA TGTGCCAGCAGTTTATTCAGCAACTCCTACGAGCAGTACTTC. It encodes CASSLFSNSYEQYF.

V and J are TRBV6-5 and TRBJ2-1; either TRBD1 or TRBD2 may supply D (5 bases each). Germline V gene sequence: CDR1 MNHEY, CDR2 SVGAGI. Between the trimmed V and J ends, which lost 5 bases and 2 bases, there was a span of 10 bases. The CDR3 covers 14 residues. The CDR3 spells CASSLLGAYNEQFF. CDR3 coding DNA: TGTGCCAGCAGTCTATTGGGGGCCTACAATGAGCAGTTCTTC.

This chain connects TRBV27 to TRBJ2-7, with 8 positions matching TRBD1. The germline V gene encodes CDR1 MNHEY and CDR2 SMNVEV (reference sequence). Trimming took 6 bases from V and 1 from J; bases not matched to a gene: 2. The CDR3 has 13 amino acids. The CDR3 protein is CASSWTGSYEQYF. CDR3 DNA: TGTGCCAGCAGCTGGACAGGGTCCTACGAGCAGTACTTC.